The rows below give T cell receptor beta chains drawn from one sample of a study of immune cell composition in non-small cell lung cancer. Some clones are missing from TCRdb's copy, which holds only in-frame ones; the method was immunoSEQ multiplex PCR. Of some 8,000 clones listed, roughly 62% were seen once; the top ten hold approximately 7.7%. The sample was lung tumor tissue. The receptors were sampled from a human donor with non-small cell lung cancer. Each CDR3 is given with its conserved first and last residue. Each record gives: D gene, clone size, V gene, J gene, CDR3 DNA, CDR3 protein. A D gene is named only where the DNA matches it firmly. Clone size, where shown, is once, few, many, or a class for clones that have expanded.

D gene: TRBD2; clone size: once; V gene: TRBV29-1; J gene: TRBJ2-5; CDR3 DNA: TGCAGCGTTGGGGGACTAGCGGGAGAGACCCAGTACTTC; CDR3 protein: CSVGGLAGETQYF
D gene: TRBD2; clone size: NA; V gene: TRBV5-1; J gene: TRBJ2-2; CDR3 DNA: TGCGCCAGCAGCTTGGTAGCGGGAGGGCCGAACACCGGGGAGCTGTTTTTT; CDR3 protein: CASSLVAGGPNTGELFF
D gene: TRBD1; clone size: few; V gene: TRBV30; J gene: TRBJ2-2; CDR3 DNA: TGTGCCTGGACCAGAACGCCGGGACAGGGAGCGGGGGAGCTGTTTTTT; CDR3 protein: CAWTRTPGQGAGELFF
D gene: TRBD2; clone size: NA; V gene: TRBV5-1; J gene: TRBJ2-7; CDR3 DNA: TGCGCCAGCAGCACCAGCGGGAGTTCCTACGAGCAGTACTTC; CDR3 protein: CASSTSGSSYEQYF
D gene: TRBD1; clone size: NA; V gene: TRBV10-3; J gene: TRBJ2-1; CDR3 DNA: TGTGCCATCAGTGATGGCAGGGGGCTCTACAATGAGCAGTTCTTC; CDR3 protein: CAISDGRGLYNEQFF
D gene: NA; clone size: once; V gene: TRBV5-1; J gene: TRBJ2-3; CDR3 DNA: TGCGCCAGCAGCTTGGGGGCAGGGGAAGATACGCAGTATTTT; CDR3 protein: CASSLGAGEDTQYF
D gene: TRBD2; clone size: once; V gene: TRBV7-2; J gene: TRBJ2-7; CDR3 DNA: TGTGCCAGCAGCTTAGCGTGGCGGGGGGCCTACGAGCAGTACTTC; CDR3 protein: CASSLAWRGAYEQYF
D gene: NA; clone size: NA; V gene: TRBV30; J gene: TRBJ1-6; CDR3 DNA: TGTGCCTGGAGTAGGATGAGGAGCTCCTATAATTCACCCCTCCACTTT; CDR3 protein: CAWSRMRSSYNSPLHF
D gene: NA; clone size: NA; V gene: TRBV6-5; J gene: TRBJ1-2; CDR3 DNA: TGTGCCAGCCGGGAATCCGTTAACTATGGCTACACCTTC; CDR3 protein: CASRESVNYGYTF
D gene: TRBD2; clone size: NA; V gene: TRBV28; J gene: TRBJ2-7; CDR3 DNA: TGTGCCAGCAGTTCGCCTCCTAGCGGGAGTTACGAGCAGTACTTC; CDR3 protein: CASSSPPSGSYEQYF
D gene: NA; clone size: NA; V gene: TRBV11-1; J gene: TRBJ2-3; CDR3 DNA: TGTGCCAGCAGTCCTCTGGGGGGACTCACAGATACGCAGTATTTT; CDR3 protein: CASSPLGGLTDTQYF
D gene: NA; clone size: few; V gene: TRBV19; J gene: TRBJ1-3; CDR3 DNA: TGTGCCAGTAACTCACTCCGGGGAAACACCATATATTTT; CDR3 protein: CASNSLRGNTIYF
D gene: TRBD1; clone size: once; V gene: TRBV29-1; J gene: TRBJ1-2; CDR3 DNA: TGCAGCGTTGAAGAACGGACAGGAATAAGCTACACCTTC; CDR3 protein: CSVEERTGISYTF
D gene: TRBD2; clone size: NA; V gene: TRBV6-1; J gene: TRBJ2-1; CDR3 DNA: TGTGCCAGCAGTGTTGAGAGGGGACTAGGATACAATGAGCAGTTCTTC; CDR3 protein: CASSVERGLGYNEQFF
D gene: NA; clone size: NA; V gene: TRBV7-2; J gene: TRBJ1-1; CDR3 DNA: TGTGCCAGCAGGGCGGGGGGCGCGAGCACTGAAGCTTTCTTT; CDR3 protein: CASRAGGASTEAFF
D gene: NA; clone size: NA; V gene: TRBV19; J gene: TRBJ1-1; CDR3 DNA: TGTGCCAGTAGTATCGGAGTCGGCACTGAAGCTTTCTTT; CDR3 protein: CASSIGVGTEAFF
D gene: TRBD2; clone size: once; V gene: TRBV5-4; J gene: TRBJ2-2; CDR3 DNA: TGTGCCAGCAGCTCCCGTACTAGCGGGGGGGTTGGCGGGGAGCTGTTTTTT; CDR3 protein: CASSSRTSGGVGGELFF
D gene: NA; clone size: NA; V gene: TRBV5-8; J gene: TRBJ2-3; CDR3 DNA: TGTGCCCGGGGGGATACGCAGTATTTT; CDR3 protein: CARGDTQYF
D gene: NA; clone size: NA; V gene: TRBV5-1; J gene: TRBJ2-5; CDR3 DNA: TGCGCCAGCAGCTTGGTGGGGGGTAGCGACCAAGAGACCCAGTACTTC; CDR3 protein: CASSLVGGSDQETQYF
D gene: NA; clone size: few; V gene: TRBV11-2; J gene: TRBJ1-2; CDR3 DNA: TGTGCCAGCAGCCGTGACTACACCTATGGCTACACCTTC; CDR3 protein: CASSRDYTYGYTF
D gene: TRBD2; clone size: NA; V gene: TRBV11-3; J gene: TRBJ2-1; CDR3 DNA: TGTGCCAGCAGCCCGGGGGACTACCAGGAGCAGTTCTTC; CDR3 protein: CASSPGDYQEQFF
D gene: NA; clone size: once; V gene: TRBV9; J gene: TRBJ1-2; CDR3 DNA: TGTGCCAGCAGCCCCTCGAGGGGGAGCGGCTACACCTTC; CDR3 protein: CASSPSRGSGYTF
D gene: NA; clone size: NA; V gene: TRBV6-1; J gene: TRBJ2-1; CDR3 DNA: TGTGCCAGCAGTGAAGTCAGGGTGGTCAATGAGCAGTTCTTC; CDR3 protein: CASSEVRVVNEQFF
D gene: TRBD2; clone size: NA; V gene: TRBV7-8; J gene: TRBJ2-1; CDR3 DNA: TGTGCCAGCAGCCTCCGACTAGCAGCCTTCTACAATGAGCAGTTCTTC; CDR3 protein: CASSLRLAAFYNEQFF
D gene: TRBD1; clone size: few; V gene: TRBV9; J gene: TRBJ2-5; CDR3 DNA: TGTGCCAGCAGCCCGACGACAGGGTTCCAAGAGACCCAGTACTTC; CDR3 protein: CASSPTTGFQETQYF
D gene: NA; clone size: few; V gene: TRBV10-2; J gene: TRBJ1-1; CDR3 DNA: TGCGCCAGCAGTGAGCCACAGGGTCGCGCTTTCTTT; CDR3 protein: CASSEPQGRAFF
D gene: NA; clone size: NA; V gene: TRBV19; J gene: TRBJ2-2; CDR3 DNA: TGTGCCAGTAGCCTCCAACAGTCGAACACCGGGGAGCTGTTTTTT; CDR3 protein: CASSLQQSNTGELFF
D gene: NA; clone size: few; V gene: TRBV5-1; J gene: TRBJ2-7; CDR3 DNA: TGCGCCAGCAGCCCCTCGCAGGGTTCCATTGACTACGAGCAGTACTTC; CDR3 protein: CASSPSQGSIDYEQYF
D gene: NA; clone size: few; V gene: TRBV15; J gene: TRBJ2-3; CDR3 DNA: TGTGCCACCAGCCCGAGCATGACAGATACGCAGTATTTT; CDR3 protein: CATSPSMTDTQYF
D gene: NA; clone size: NA; V gene: TRBV11-3; J gene: TRBJ2-1; CDR3 DNA: TGTGCCAGCAGCTTCGGGGGGCTCTACAATGAGCAGTTCTTC; CDR3 protein: CASSFGGLYNEQFF
D gene: NA; clone size: NA; V gene: TRBV9; J gene: TRBJ2-3; CDR3 DNA: TGTGCCAGCACTTGGCACGCAGATACGCAGTATTTT; CDR3 protein: CASTWHADTQYF
D gene: TRBD1; clone size: NA; V gene: TRBV5-6; J gene: TRBJ2-1; CDR3 DNA: TGTGCCAGCAGCTGGGGGACAGTCAATGAGCAGTTCTTC; CDR3 protein: CASSWGTVNEQFF
D gene: TRBD2; clone size: NA; V gene: TRBV6-6; J gene: TRBJ2-3; CDR3 DNA: TGTGCCACGGGACTAGCGGGGGGGCCGGGTACGCAGTATTTT; CDR3 protein: CATGLAGGPGTQYF
D gene: TRBD1; clone size: NA; V gene: TRBV7-3; J gene: TRBJ2-1; CDR3 DNA: TGTGCCAGCAGCTCCCGGGACAGGGGAAAATGGAGCTCCTACAATGAGCAGTTCTTC; CDR3 protein: CASSSRDRGKWSSYNEQFF
D gene: NA; clone size: NA; V gene: TRBV15; J gene: TRBJ2-3; CDR3 DNA: TGTGCCACCAGCAGAGAATCGAGAGATACGCAGTATTTT; CDR3 protein: CATSRESRDTQYF
D gene: TRBD1; clone size: once; V gene: TRBV7-3; J gene: TRBJ1-1; CDR3 DNA: TGTGCCAGCAGCTTAAAGGGAACAGGGGGCGCGACTGAAGCTTTCTTT; CDR3 protein: CASSLKGTGGATEAFF
D gene: NA; clone size: NA; V gene: TRBV7-3; J gene: TRBJ2-5; CDR3 DNA: TGTGCCAGCAGCTCGACTCGGGAAGGGACCCAGTACTTC; CDR3 protein: CASSSTREGTQYF
D gene: NA; clone size: NA; V gene: TRBV27; J gene: TRBJ1-2; CDR3 DNA: TGTGCCAGCAGTCCACCGGGAGCTACAAGGGGCTACACCTTC; CDR3 protein: CASSPPGATRGYTF
D gene: TRBD2; clone size: few; V gene: TRBV5-1; J gene: TRBJ2-1; CDR3 DNA: TGCGCCAGCAGCTTGGACGAGGCTAGCGGGGGGGCTAGCAATGAGCAGTTCTTC; CDR3 protein: CASSLDEASGGASNEQFF
D gene: NA; clone size: NA; V gene: TRBV7-2; J gene: TRBJ2-3; CDR3 DNA: TGTGCCAGCAGCGCTACTCGGGATACGCAGTATTTT; CDR3 protein: CASSATRDTQYF
D gene: TRBD2; clone size: NA; V gene: TRBV5-1; J gene: TRBJ2-1; CDR3 DNA: TGCGCCAGCAGCTTGGGTCCCCAGGGACTAGCAAACAATGAGCAGTTCTTC; CDR3 protein: CASSLGPQGLANNEQFF
D gene: TRBD1; clone size: NA; V gene: TRBV27; J gene: TRBJ1-6; CDR3 DNA: TGTGCCAGCAGGACCGGGACAGGGTTCTCCTATAATTCACCCCTCCACTTT; CDR3 protein: CASRTGTGFSYNSPLHF
D gene: NA; clone size: NA; V gene: TRBV5-1; J gene: TRBJ2-2; CDR3 DNA: TGCGCCAGCAGGGACTTAGGGGGAACCGGGGAGCTGTTTTTT; CDR3 protein: CASRDLGGTGELFF
D gene: NA; clone size: NA; V gene: TRBV11-3; J gene: TRBJ1-2; CDR3 DNA: TGTGCCAGCAGCCTCCTTTCGGACAGATTCTATGGCTACACCTTC; CDR3 protein: CASSLLSDRFYGYTF
D gene: TRBD1; clone size: NA; V gene: TRBV4-1; J gene: TRBJ2-7; CDR3 DNA: TGCGCCAGCAGCTCACGGGACAGGGGGCAATTTATCGAGCAGTACTTC; CDR3 protein: CASSSRDRGQFIEQYF
D gene: NA; clone size: NA; V gene: TRBV11-2; J gene: TRBJ2-1; CDR3 DNA: TGTGCCAGCAGCTTAGGAGGTGCCGCGGAGAGCTCCTACAATGAGCAGTTCTTC; CDR3 protein: CASSLGGAAESSYNEQFF
D gene: NA; clone size: NA; V gene: TRBV7-9; J gene: TRBJ2-2; CDR3 DNA: TGTGCCAGCAGCCAAGATGAGAGCAGGGGAAGGGCCGGGGAGCTGTTTTTT; CDR3 protein: CASSQDESRGRAGELFF
D gene: NA; clone size: once; V gene: TRBV28; J gene: TRBJ2-1; CDR3 DNA: TGTGCCAGCATACGAGACTGGCGTACCTACAATGAGCAGTTCTTC; CDR3 protein: CASIRDWRTYNEQFF
D gene: NA; clone size: NA; V gene: TRBV18; J gene: TRBJ1-1; CDR3 DNA: TGTGCCAGCTCATCGACAGCGAACACTGAAGCTTTCTTT; CDR3 protein: CASSSTANTEAFF
D gene: TRBD2; clone size: NA; V gene: TRBV19; J gene: TRBJ2-3; CDR3 DNA: TGTGCCAGTAGTCAACTAGCGGGGGGTGCCCCCACAGATACGCAGTATTTT; CDR3 protein: CASSQLAGGAPTDTQYF
D gene: TRBD2; clone size: NA; V gene: TRBV4-2; J gene: TRBJ2-1; CDR3 DNA: TGTGCCAGCAGCCGCGACAGCGGGGGCCCTTTGGACAATGAGCAGTTCTTC; CDR3 protein: CASSRDSGGPLDNEQFF
D gene: TRBD1; clone size: NA; V gene: TRBV10-1; J gene: TRBJ1-4; CDR3 DNA: TGCGCCAGCAGTGAGCTAATAGGGCAGGGGGCGATCAAAGGGGAGGAAAAACTGTTTTTT; CDR3 protein: CASSELIGQGAIKGEEKLFF
D gene: TRBD1; clone size: NA; V gene: TRBV7-2; J gene: TRBJ1-6; CDR3 DNA: TGTGCCAGCAGCAGCGGACAGGGACGTTCACCCCTCCACTTT; CDR3 protein: CASSSGQGRSPLHF
D gene: NA; clone size: once; V gene: TRBV6-1; J gene: TRBJ1-2; CDR3 DNA: TGTGCCAGCAGGGGGGGGGTAGTGAACTATGGCTACACCTTC; CDR3 protein: CASRGGVVNYGYTF